Reported below is one TCR beta chain. What it binds is not known. 13 Jbeta primers and 60 Vbeta primers were used for the PCR. Here immunoSEQ multiplex PCR was the method, and the copy in TCRdb shows in-frame clones only, minus some. Of hundreds of thousands of clones listed, about 77% are singletons. These data originate in a study of cytomegalovirus exposure and HLA in healthy donors. Study-wide findings and caveats: Per published accounts, TCR beta sequences correctly predicted the HLA-A and HLA-B alleles of most subjects. A later analysis reportedly identified an Asian-associated ancestry cluster as carrying fewer N-insertions than the 666-donor mean.

V dropped 7 bases and J dropped 5; count of bases not matched to a gene: 10. There are 14 residues in the CDR3. The germline CDR1 and CDR2 sequences are KGHSH and LQKENI. This rearrangement joins TRBV18 to TRBJ1-1; TRBD1 agrees at 7 bases. This receptor was obtained from a boy younger than 18 in good health and CMV-seronegative. Material for sequencing was PBMCs. The DNA for the CDR3 is TGTGCCAGCTTAACCAGTCGGGACAGAACTGAAGCTTTCTTT. It is translated as CASLTSRDRTEAFF. Supplemented by reference TRBV18 and TRBJ1-1, the full variable domain reads NAGVMQNPRHLVRRRGQEARLRCSPMKGHSHVYWYRQLPEEGLKFMVYLQKENIIDESGMPKERFSAEFPKEGPSILRIQQVVRGDSAAYFCASLTSRDRTEAFFGQGTRLTVV.